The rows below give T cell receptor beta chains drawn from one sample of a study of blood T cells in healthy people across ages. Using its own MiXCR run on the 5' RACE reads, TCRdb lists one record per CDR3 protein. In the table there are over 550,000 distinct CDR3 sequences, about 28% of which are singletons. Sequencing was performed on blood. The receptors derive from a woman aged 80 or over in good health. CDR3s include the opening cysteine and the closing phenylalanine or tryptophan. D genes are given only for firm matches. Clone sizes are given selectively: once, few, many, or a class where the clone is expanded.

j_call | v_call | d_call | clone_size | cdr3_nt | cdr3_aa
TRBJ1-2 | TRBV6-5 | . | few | TGTGCCAGCAAGGCCGAGGTCTATGGCTACACCTTC | CASKAEVYGYTF
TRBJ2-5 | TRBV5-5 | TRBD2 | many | TGTGCCAGCAGCTCTCTCGCAAGCGGGGGGGCGGGAGAGACCCAGTACTTC | CASSSLASGGAGETQYF
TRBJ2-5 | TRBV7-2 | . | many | TGTGCCAGCAGCTTAGCGAGGGGCCGGGAGACCCAGTACTTC | CASSLARGRETQYF
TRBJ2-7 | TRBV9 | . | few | TGTGCCAGCAGCGTTCCCGGACGAGCCTACGAGCAGTACTTC | CASSVPGRAYEQYF
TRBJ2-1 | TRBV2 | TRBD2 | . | TGTGCCAGCAGTGAGTTAAGCGGGGGGAGCAATGAGCAGTTCTTC | CASSELSGGSNEQFF
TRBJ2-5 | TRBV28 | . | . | TGTGCCAGCAGTTCCTATGGCGGCCAAGAGACCCAGTACTTC | CASSSYGGQETQYF
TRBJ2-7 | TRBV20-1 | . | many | TGCAGTGCCCAGAGGGGGTCCTACGAGCAGTACTTC | CSAQRGSYEQYF
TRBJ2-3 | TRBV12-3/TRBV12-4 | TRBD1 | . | TGTGCCAGCAGGCGAGGGACAGGGAAGAGGAGCACAGATACGGAGTATTTT | CASRRGTGKRSTDTEYF
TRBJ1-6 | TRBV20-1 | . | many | TGCAGTGCTAGAGATTATTCGGGCAGTCTCCGGACTTCACCCCTCCACTTT | CSARDYSGSLRTSPLHF
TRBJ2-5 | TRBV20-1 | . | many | TGCAGTGCTAACCACCTAAGTCCGGAGACCCAGTACTTC | CSANHLSPETQYF
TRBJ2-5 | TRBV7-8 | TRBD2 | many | TGTGCCAGCAGCTCCGGCTTTCTCGGGGGGAGTCAAGAGACCCAGTACTTC | CASSSGFLGGSQETQYF
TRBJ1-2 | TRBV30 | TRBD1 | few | TGTGCCTTGACCAGGGGGCAGGGCTATGGCTACACCTTC | CALTRGQGYGYTF
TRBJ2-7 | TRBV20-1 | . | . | TGCAGTGCTACCGGGACCCAGGTAGCGTACGAGCAGTACTTC | CSATGTQVAYEQYF
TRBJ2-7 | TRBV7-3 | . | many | TGTGCCAGCAGCTTAAGCGGTGGTTACTCCTACGAGCAGTACTTC | CASSLSGGYSYEQYF
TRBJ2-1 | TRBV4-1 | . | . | TGCGCCAGCAGCCACATGAGCAATGAGCAGTTCTTC | CASSHMSNEQFF
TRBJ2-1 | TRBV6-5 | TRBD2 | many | TGTGCCAGCAGTTACTGGACTAGCGGGGAGAATGAGCAGTTCTTC | CASSYWTSGENEQFF
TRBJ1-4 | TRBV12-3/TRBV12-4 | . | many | TGTGCCAGCAGTTTCGGTCGGGGGGCGGGTGAAAAACTGTTTTTT | CASSFGRGAGEKLFF
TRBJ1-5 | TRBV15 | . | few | TGTGTCACCAGCCCCGGGGAGGTCCTCAATCAGCCCCAGCATTTT | CVTSPGEVLNQPQHF
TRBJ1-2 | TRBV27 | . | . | TGTGCCAGCAGTTCTACAGGGTTTGGCTACACCTTC | CASSSTGFGYTF
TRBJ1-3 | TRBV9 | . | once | TGTGCCAGCAGCGTAATGGATAGTTCAGGGGCCGGAAACACCATATATTTT | CASSVMDSSGAGNTIYF
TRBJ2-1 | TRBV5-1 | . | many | TGCGCCAGCAGCTTCATTTACCCTGAGCAGTTCTTC | CASSFIYPEQFF
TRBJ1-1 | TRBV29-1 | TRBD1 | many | TGCAGCGCACTGACAGGGATGAACACTGAAGCTTTCTTT | CSALTGMNTEAFF